Each of the 21 T cell receptor beta chains below was sequenced from the same sample in a study of cytomegalovirus exposure and HLA in healthy donors. Vbeta (60) and Jbeta (13) primers were used in the PCR. The method was immunoSEQ multiplex PCR; TCRdb's version includes in-frame clones alone and lacks a portion of them. This sample has some 150,000 clones, with about 78% found just once. The sequenced material came from PBMCs. The receptor source for this set is a man in his fifties or sixties in good health and CMV-seropositive.

The chain joins TRBV29-1 to TRBJ1-1; D unresolved. From germline, CDR1 is SQVTM and CDR2 ANQGSEA. V was trimmed by 7 bases and J by 0 bases, leaving 15 bases between them. The CDR3 sequence is 14 residues long. The CDR3 loop is CSAQKRNMNTEAFF. DNA of the CDR3: TGCAGCGCCCAAAAGCGGAACATGAACACTGAAGCTTTCTTT. Full variable domain (missing parts from reference TRBV29-1 and TRBJ1-1): SAVISQKPSRDICQRGTSLTIQCQVDSQVTMMFWYRQQPGQSLTLIATANQGSEATYESGFVIDKFPISRPNLTFSTLTVSNMSPEDSSIYLCSAQKRNMNTEAFFGQGTRLTVV.

This chain joins TRBV5-4 and TRBJ2-7, with 9 nucleotides matching TRBD1. Per the germline V gene, CDR1 is SGHNT and CDR2 is YYREEE (reference sequence). The length of the CDR3 is 15 residues. The V gene end was trimmed by 4 bases and the J gene end by 0 bases; junction bases not matched to a gene: 5. Here the CDR3 DNA reads TGTGCCAGCAGCCCCGGGACAGGGAGCTCCTACGAGCAGTACTTC. Translated: CASSPGTGSSYEQYF.

The chain employs TRBV27 and TRBJ2-3, with no clear D. Trimming left V 6 bases short and J 3 bases short, with 10 bases between. This CDR3 spans 13 amino acids. The germline gives CDR1 MNHEY, CDR2 SMNVEV (reference sequence). This chain's CDR3 is CASRYRWTDTQYF. CDR3 bases: TGTGCCAGCAGGTATCGGTGGACAGATACGCAGTATTTT.

The chain carries TRBV5-6 and TRBJ2-7, with TRBD1 matching 10 bases. Germline lookup yields CDR1 SGHDT and CDR2 YYEEEE. The CDR3 is 17 amino acids. After removal of 3 bases from V and 0 bases from J, the junction contained 9 bases not matched to a gene. CDR3 residues: CASSWDRGPTSSYEQYF. The CDR3 DNA reads as TGTGCCAGCAGCTGGGACAGGGGTCCCACGAGCTCCTACGAGCAGTACTTC.

The chain links TRBV28 to TRBJ2-4, with TRBD1 identical over 7 bases. From germline, CDR1 is MDHEN and CDR2 SYDVKM. This CDR3 has 15 residues. The trim removed 5 bases at V and 1 base at J, leaving 5 bases unmatched. CDR3 residues: CASSAGGSAKNIQYF. CDR3 nucleotides: TGTGCCAGCAGTGCAGGGGGTTCGGCCAAAAACATTCAGTACTTC.

The gene calls are TRBV11-2 and TRBJ1-3; D ambiguous. Germline loops: CDR1 SGHAT, CDR2 FQNNGV. The CDR3 length is 12 residues. The V end was cut by 5 bases, the J end by 7 bases, with 9 bases between. CDR3 nucleotide sequence: TGTGCCAGCAGCGCACCGGGGAACACCATATATTTT. Translating gives CASSAPGNTIYF.

This chain joins TRBV11-3 and TRBJ2-3; 8 bases line up with TRBD1. The germline V gene encodes CDR1 SGHNT and CDR2 YENEEA. Trimming cost V 4 bases and J 13 bases; bases outside gene matches: 10. This CDR3 contains 13 residues. The CDR3 DNA is TGTGCCAGCAGCTCTGGGGGACAGGCCCGCAAGTATTTT. Amino acids: CASSSGGQARKYF.

This sequence joins TRBV2 and TRBJ1-2; D is possibly TRBD1 (6 bases). Germline V gives CDR1 SNHLY, CDR2 FYNNEI. The CDR3 has 15 amino acids. V was shortened by 6 bases and J by 3 bases, with 17 bases between the two germline ends. CDR3 coding DNA: TGTGCCAGCAGCGGAGACAGGCCTCTATACTATGGCTACACCTTC. Protein sequence: CASSGDRPLYYGYTF.

The chain links TRBV27 to TRBJ1-2; TRBD1 aligns across 8 bases. The CDR3 extends over 18 amino acids. Germline CDR1 is MNHEY and CDR2 is SMNVEV (reference sequence). Unmatched junction bases numbered 21, after V lost 6 bases and J lost 6 bases. The CDR3 DNA is TGTGCCAGCAGGTCGCAGGGGGCGATACGACCCGGGGAGGATGGCTACACCTTC. Translating gives CASRSQGAIRPGEDGYTF.

The V gene is TRBV5-8, the J gene TRBJ2-2, with 7 positions matching TRBD1. The CDR3 runs to 15 residues. The junction had 7 bases not matched to a gene; V was cut back by 4 bases and J by 4 bases. Germline V gene lookup returns CDR1 SGHTS and CDR2 YDEGEE. For the CDR3, the DNA is TGTGCCAGCAGCGTGGGACAGAGCCCCACCGGGGAGCTGTTTTTT. As protein: CASSVGQSPTGELFF.

The chain combines TRBV5-1 with TRBJ2-1; a weak D match, TRBD2 (6 bases). The CDR3 spans 14 residues. V gave up 2 bases and J gave up 4 bases, with 10 bases separating them. CDR1 is SGHRS and CDR2 is YFSETQ in the germline V gene. CDR3 in amino acids: CASSFGTYYNEQFF. In DNA, the CDR3 is TGCGCCAGCAGCTTTGGGACTTATTACAATGAGCAGTTCTTC. Full variable domain (missing parts from reference TRBV5-1 and TRBJ2-1): KAGVTQTPRYLIKTRGQQVTLSCSPISGHRSVSWYQQTPGQGLQFLFEYFSETQRNKGNFPGRFSGRQFSNSRSEMNVSTLELGDSALYLCASSFGTYYNEQFFGPGTRLTVL.

This rearrangement joins TRBV29-1 to TRBJ1-2; D might be TRBD1 (5 bases). From germline, CDR1 is SQVTM and CDR2 ANQGSEA. The CDR3 length is 12 residues. V shed 2 bases and J shed 10 bases, with 14 bases lying between them. CDR3 residues: CSVELGRGVYTF. As DNA, the CDR3 is TGCAGCGTTGAACTGGGGCGGGGGGTCTACACCTTC. The variable domain in full, completed from reference TRBV29-1 and TRBJ1-2, reads SAVISQKPSRDICQRGTSLTIQCQVDSQVTMMFWYRQQPGQSLTLIATANQGSEATYESGFVIDKFPISRPNLTFSTLTVSNMSPEDSSIYLCSVELGRGVYTFGSGTRLTVV.

The CDR3 DNA follows: TGTGCCAGCAGCCCAAGGGGGTTCTCTGAAGCTTTCTTT. Its translation is CASSPRGFSEAFF. The chain uses TRBV7-8 and TRBJ1-1; TRBD1 might be the D (6 bases). CDR1 and CDR2 (germline): SGHVS, FQNEAQ. There are 13 residues in the CDR3. With 5 bases removed from V and 6 bases from J, the gap between germline ends came to 13 bases. Supplemented by reference TRBV7-8 and TRBJ1-1, the full variable domain reads GAGVSQSPRYKVAKRGQDVALRCDPISGHVSLFWYQQALGQGPEFLTYFQNEAQLDKSGLPSDRFFAERPEGSVSTLKIQRTQQEDSAVYLCASSPRGFSEAFFGQGTRLTVV.

V is TRBV5-1 and J is TRBJ2-3; 11 nucleotides line up with TRBD2. J was trimmed by 4 bases and V by 2 bases; bases with no gene match: 3. Germline assignment: CDR1 SGHRS and CDR2 YFSETQ. The CDR3 runs to 15 residues. CDR3 sequence reads: CASSFTSGSSDTQYF. CDR3 coding DNA: TGCGCCAGCAGCTTCACTAGCGGGAGTTCAGATACGCAGTATTTT.

The gene calls are TRBV7-9 and TRBJ1-1; D uncertain. The CDR3 length is 14 residues. The V end was cut by 5 bases, the J end by 5 bases, with 15 bases between. Germline CDR1 is SEHNR and CDR2 is FQNEAQ (reference sequence). The DNA of the CDR3 is TGTGCCAGCAGCCCAGGCCGGAGGGAAACTGAAGCTTTCTTT. Translation: CASSPGRRETEAFF. Based on the CDR3 plus reference TRBV7-9 and TRBJ1-1, the full variable domain is DTGVSQNPRHKITKRGQNVTFRCDPISEHNRLYWYRQTLGQGPEFLTYFQNEAQLEKSRLLSDRFSAERPKGSFSTLEIQRTEQGDSAMYLCASSPGRRETEAFFGQGTRLTVV.

This chain joins TRBV16 and TRBJ1-1; a possible D gene is TRBD1 (5 bases). CDR3 length equals 12 residues. Germline CDR1 is KGHSY and CDR2 is FQNENV. V lost 0 bases to trimming and J lost 10 bases, with 9 bases between them. The CDR3 region is CASSQSGLGAFF. In DNA, the CDR3 is TGTGCCAGCAGCCAATCGGGGCTGGGAGCTTTCTTT.

The chain links TRBV19 to TRBJ1-3, with TRBD1 as a possible D gene (6 bases). Germline V CDR1 and CDR2: LNHDA, SQIVND (reference sequence). The CDR3 consists of 14 residues. The ends were cut back, 5 bases at V and 2 bases at J, with 10 bases in the middle. The CDR3 DNA sequence: TGTGCCAGTAGTGCGAGGGGGACTGGAAACACCATATATTTT. The encoded protein is CASSARGTGNTIYF. Filled out from reference TRBV19 and TRBJ1-3, the complete variable domain reads DGGITQSPKYLFRKEGQNVTLSCEQNLNHDAMYWYRQDPGQGLRLIYYSQIVNDFQKGDIAEGYSVSREKKESFPLTVTSAQKNPTAFYLCASSARGTGNTIYFGEGSWLTVV.

The CDR3 nucleotides read TGTGCCAGCAGCTTGATAGACAGGCCACTCTACGAGCAGTACTTC. Protein: CASSLIDRPLYEQYF. V gene TRBV5-6 combines with J gene TRBJ2-7, with D perhaps matching TRBD1 (6 bases). Deletions cut 1 base from V and 3 bases from J, with 14 bases between. From germline, CDR1 is SGHDT and CDR2 YYEEEE. This CDR3 has 15 amino acids.

This chain connects TRBV5-4 to TRBJ1-3; D not resolved. CDR1 is SGHNT and CDR2 is YYREEE in the germline V gene (reference sequence). The CDR3 runs 17 residues. V lost 0 bases, J lost 2 bases, and 15 bases lay in between. The CDR3 DNA is TGTGCCAGCAGCTTGGCCGGTCTGGTGGGCACTGGAAACACCATATATTTT. Translating gives CASSLAGLVGTGNTIYF.

This chain connects TRBV4-2 to TRBJ2-7, with 9 bases identical to TRBD2. The V gene end was trimmed by 1 base and the J gene end by 4 bases; junction bases not matched to a gene: 8. Germline V CDR1 and CDR2: LGHNA, YNFKEQ. This CDR3 has 16 residues. The CDR3 DNA sequence: TGTGCCAGCAGCCAAGTGGGTAGCGGGGGAGTGTACGAGCAGTACTTC. It codes for CASSQVGSGGVYEQYF.

The V and J genes are TRBV6-4 and TRBJ2-3; no firm D call. V lost 0 bases, J lost 0 bases, and 4 bases lay in between. The germline gives CDR1 MRHNA, CDR2 SNTAGT. The length of the CDR3 is 14 residues. CDR3 in DNA: TGTGCCAGCAGTGACTCCGGGAGCACAGATACGCAGTATTTT. Its protein product is CASSDSGSTDTQYF.